Each of the 14 T cell receptor delta chains below was sequenced from the same sample in a study of gamma-delta chains in newborns, infants, children. TCRdb re-called the reads through CATT. This table has about 5,500 delta-chain clones, 1.5% to 2.5% appearing once. Material: blood. Source of these receptors: a child who was a newborn, infant or young child, either healthy, febrile or measles-vaccinated (not recorded which).

In regard to this clone: For this DNA, TCRdb reports the protein of a much larger clone, which diverges at residue 10, most likely from a read error; the protein presented here is translated directly from the DNA. The genes are TRDV2 and TRDJ2; 8 positions match TRDD3. The CDR3 is made up of 15 amino acids. Germline V gives CDR1 GEAIGNYY, CDR2 EKD. J gave up 6 bases and V 4 bases, and 9 bases lay outside the gene matches. The CDR3: CACDPVWGSSAQLFF. As DNA, the CDR3 is TGTGCCTGTGATCCCGTCTGGGGGAGCTCAGCACAACTCTTCTTT.

V gene TRDV2 combines with J gene TRDJ3, with 8 nucleotides matching TRDD3. J was trimmed by 0 bases and V by 4 bases; bases with no gene match: 10. This CDR3 contains 19 residues. In germline, CDR1 is GEAIGNYY, CDR2 EKD. The CDR3: CACDVLGAGLSWDTRQMFF. CDR3 coding DNA: TGTGCCTGTGATGTACTGGGGGCTGGCCTCTCCTGGGACACCCGACAGATGTTTTTC.

A remark on this clone: The amino acid sequence in TCRdb belongs to a much larger clone and departs from this DNA's translation at residue 12, likely a sequencing read error; the sequence shown is translated from the DNA. The CDR3 sequence is CACDTGGFSSWGTRQMFF. Written as DNA, the CDR3 is TGTGCCTGTGACACTGGGGGCTTTAGCTCCTGGGGCACCCGACAGATGTTTTTC. The chain recombines TRDV2 with TRDJ3, with TRDD3 as a possible D gene (6 bases). CDR1 is GEAIGNYY and CDR2 is EKD in the germline V gene. The CDR3 is made up of 18 amino acids.

This clone has a handful of counts. At residue 3, the TCRdb amino acid sequence and the translated nucleotide sequence differ, so the protein here is the DNA translation. The chain links TRDV2 to TRDJ3; D remains ambiguous. Germline loops: CDR1 GEAIGNYY, CDR2 EKD. The CDR3 is 15 residues long. CDR3 region: CARDPLSWDTRQMFF. In DNA, the CDR3 is TGTGCCCGTGACCCCCTCTCCTGGGACACCCGACAGATGTTTTTC.

Details on this clone: The protein recorded in TCRdb matches a much larger clone and deviates from this DNA's translation at residue 4, suggesting a read error; the protein here is obtained by translating the DNA. This rearrangement joins TRDV2 to TRDJ3, with 12 bases matching TRDD3. This CDR3 is built from 20 residues. Germline V lookup: CDR1 GEAIGNYY, CDR2 EKD. This chain's CDR3 is CACGTVVLGDTDWDTRQMFF. In DNA, the CDR3 is TGTGCCTGTGGCACCGTCGTACTGGGGGATACAGACTGGGACACCCGACAGATGTTTTTC.

The table lists this clone with a few counts. Translating this DNA gives a protein that differs at residue 11 from the TCRdb one, which belongs to a much larger clone; a read error is likely, and the protein shown is this translation. The V call is TRDV2, the J call TRDJ3; D gene unclear. This CDR3 has 18 residues. Germline CDR1 and CDR2: GEAIGNYY and EKD. Deletions cut 0 bases from V and 5 bases from J, with 16 bases between. The CDR3 loop is CACDTVDFMNGDTRQMFF. The CDR3 nucleotides are TGTGCCTGTGACACCGTGGACTTCATGAACGGGGACACCCGACAGATGTTTTTC.

This clone has more than one count but fewer than ten. The protein given by TCRdb reflects a much larger clone and differs at residue 3 from this DNA's translation, likely from a read error; the protein shown is the DNA's translation. The CDR3 region has the DNA TGTGCCCGTGATTCAGTACTGGGGGATTTCCGGGACACCCGACAGATGTTTTTC. It yields the protein CARDSVLGDFRDTRQMFF. The chain joins TRDV2 to TRDJ3, with 10 bases lining up with TRDD3. From germline, CDR1 is GEAIGNYY and CDR2 EKD. This CDR3 spans 18 amino acids.

By sample share, this clone is medium-sized. Other nucleotide sequences from this sample produce the same CDR3. The gene calls are TRDV2 and TRDJ3, with 10 bases identical to TRDD3. CDR3 length: 19 amino acids. Per germline, CDR1 GEAIGNYY and CDR2 EKD. Trimming cost V 0 bases and J 0 bases; bases outside gene matches: 4. CDR3 residues: CACDTGGYGSSWDTRQMFF. In DNA, the CDR3 is TGTGCCTGTGACACCGGGGGATACGGGAGCTCCTGGGACACCCGACAGATGTTTTTC.

This clone appeared a few times. One base separates it from a far larger clone, so it is likely a read error. The chain recombines TRDV2 with TRDJ2; the D gene is possibly TRDD3 (6 bases). Between the trimmed V and J ends, which lost 2 bases and 1 base, there was a span of 10 bases. The CDR3 length is 15 residues. The germline V gene has CDR1 GEAIGNYY and CDR2 EKD. The CDR3 DNA is TGTGCCTGTGACAAACCGGGGGATTTGACAGCACAACTCTTCTTT. Its translation: CACDKPGDLTAQLFF.

This clone is judged large. Other DNA sequences within the sample encode an identical CDR3. This chain links TRDV2 with TRDJ2, with 10 nucleotides matching TRDD3. The J segment lost 5 bases and the V segment lost 4 bases, leaving 3 bases of the junction unmatched. The V gene's germline CDR1 is GEAIGNYY and CDR2 EKD. There are 14 residues in the CDR3. In nucleotides, the CDR3 is TGTGCCTGTGATCTACTGGGGGATACAGCACAACTCTTCTTT. It codes for CACDLLGDTAQLFF.

This clone was seen more than once but under ten times. With only one base between it and a far larger clone, this is likely a read error. Other DNA sequences in this sample translate to the same CDR3. DNA of the CDR3: TGTGCCTGTGACCCACTGGGGGATACGCGCTGGGACACCCGGCAGATGTTTTTC. Its protein is CACDPLGDTRWDTRQMFF. V gene TRDV2 combines with J gene TRDJ3, with TRDD3 matching over 13 bases. The CDR3 spans 18 residues. CDR1 is GEAIGNYY and CDR2 is EKD in the germline V gene.

This clone qualifies as medium-sized. V is TRDV2 and J is TRDJ3, with a possible D match to TRDD3 (6 bases). This CDR3 has 18 amino acids. Trimming shortened V by 2 bases and J by 2 bases, and 15 bases separated the two germline ends. Germline-derived CDR1 and CDR2 are GEAIGNYY and EKD. The CDR3 nucleotides read TGTGCCTGTGACAAACTTACTGGGAAAGCCTGGGACACCCGACAGATGTTTTTC. The encoded protein is CACDKLTGKAWDTRQMFF.

Turning to this clone: This could be a read error, since a much larger clone is one nucleotide away. The V gene is TRDV2, the J gene TRDJ3; 10 bases are shared with TRDD3. CDR1 GEAIGNYY and CDR2 EKD come from the germline V gene. This CDR3 has 19 amino acids. In nucleotides, the CDR3 is TGTGCCTATGACACCGTACTGGGGGATTCCACCTGGGACACCCGACAGATGTTTTTC. This sequence encodes CAYDTVLGDSTWDTRQMFF.

Comments on this clone: TCRdb's listed protein matches a much larger clone and diverges from this DNA's translation at residue 6, likely through a read error; the protein shown comes from the DNA. This sample includes further DNA sequences coding for the same CDR3. The chain recombines TRDV2 with TRDJ3; D uncertain. V lost 0 bases, J lost 0 bases, and 11 bases lay in between. CDR1 and CDR2 (germline): GEAIGNYY, EKD. The CDR3 is 18 amino acids. DNA of the CDR3: TGTGCCTGTGACACCGTTGGCGCAAGCTCCTGGGACACCCGACAGATGTTTTTC. Its protein product is CACDTVGASSWDTRQMFF.